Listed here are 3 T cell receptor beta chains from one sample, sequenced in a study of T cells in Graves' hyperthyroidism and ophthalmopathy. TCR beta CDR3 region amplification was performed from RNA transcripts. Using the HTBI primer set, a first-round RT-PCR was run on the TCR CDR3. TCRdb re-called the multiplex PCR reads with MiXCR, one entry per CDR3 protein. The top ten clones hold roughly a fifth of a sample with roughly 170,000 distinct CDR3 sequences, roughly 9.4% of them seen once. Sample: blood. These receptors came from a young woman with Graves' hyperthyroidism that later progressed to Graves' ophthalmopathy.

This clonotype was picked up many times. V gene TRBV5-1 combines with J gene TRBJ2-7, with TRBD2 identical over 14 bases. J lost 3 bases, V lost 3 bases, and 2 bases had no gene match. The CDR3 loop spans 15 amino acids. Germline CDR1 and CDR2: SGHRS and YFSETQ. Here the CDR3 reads CASSSGLAGDYEQYF. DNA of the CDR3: TGCGCCAGCAGCTCGGGACTAGCGGGGGACTACGAGCAGTACTTC.

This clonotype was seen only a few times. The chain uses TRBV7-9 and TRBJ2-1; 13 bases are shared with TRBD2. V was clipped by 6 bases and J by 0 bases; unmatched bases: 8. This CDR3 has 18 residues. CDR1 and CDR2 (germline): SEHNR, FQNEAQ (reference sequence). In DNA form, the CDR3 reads TGTGCCAGCAGTTCCGGACTAGCGGGAGCCCACTCCTACAATGAGCAGTTCTTC. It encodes CASSSGLAGAHSYNEQFF. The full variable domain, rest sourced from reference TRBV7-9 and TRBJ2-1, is DTGVSQNPRHKITKRGQNVTFRCDPISEHNRLYWYRQTLGQGPEFLTYFQNEAQLEKSRLLSDRFSAERPKGSFSTLEIQRTEQGDSAMYLCASSSGLAGAHSYNEQFFGPGTRLTVL.

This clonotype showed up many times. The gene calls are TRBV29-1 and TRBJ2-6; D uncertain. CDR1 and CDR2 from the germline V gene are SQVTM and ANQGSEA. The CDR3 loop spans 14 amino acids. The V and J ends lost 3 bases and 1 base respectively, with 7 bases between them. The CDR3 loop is CSVDGSSGANVLTF. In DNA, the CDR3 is TGCAGCGTTGATGGGTCGTCTGGGGCCAACGTCCTGACTTTC.